This TCR beta chain was captured in a study of T-cell memory formation after mild COVID-19. Study observations and caveats: CD4/CD8 balance held among clones contracting day 15 to 85, and later expanders leaned CD4+.

This clonotype was seen a few times. Its specificity is not known. The germline V and J ends were trimmed by 0 bases and 1 base, with 10 bases remaining between them. Germline V gene lookup returns CDR1 SGHRS and CDR2 YFSETQ. The CDR3 has 15 residues. Constant-segment primers and 5'RACE yielded cDNA libraries for TCR alpha and TCR beta, each carrying sample barcodes and UMIs. In TCRdb, the 5' RACE reads were re-called with MiXCR into one record per CDR3 protein. The sample includes roughly 580,000 distinct CDR3 sequences, about a sixth seen only once; the top ten take 12%. This chain links TRBV5-1 with TRBJ2-5, with D possibly being TRBD1 or TRBD2 (5 bases each). The sequenced material came from PBMCs or a T cell subset sorted from them (not recorded which). The source of this sequence is an adult woman who had mild COVID-19 (a few samples of this study predate the infection). Cell type and time point are not known. CDR3 in amino acids: CASSLGGTPQETQYF. As DNA, the CDR3 is TGCGCCAGCAGCTTGGGAGGGACCCCCCAAGAGACCCAGTACTTC. The complete variable domain, with remaining parts taken from reference TRBV5-1 and TRBJ2-5, reads KAGVTQTPRYLIKTRGQQVTLSCSPISGHRSVSWYQQTPGQGLQFLFEYFSETQRNKGNFPGRFSGRQFSNSRSEMNVSTLELGDSALYLCASSLGGTPQETQYFGPGTRLLVL.